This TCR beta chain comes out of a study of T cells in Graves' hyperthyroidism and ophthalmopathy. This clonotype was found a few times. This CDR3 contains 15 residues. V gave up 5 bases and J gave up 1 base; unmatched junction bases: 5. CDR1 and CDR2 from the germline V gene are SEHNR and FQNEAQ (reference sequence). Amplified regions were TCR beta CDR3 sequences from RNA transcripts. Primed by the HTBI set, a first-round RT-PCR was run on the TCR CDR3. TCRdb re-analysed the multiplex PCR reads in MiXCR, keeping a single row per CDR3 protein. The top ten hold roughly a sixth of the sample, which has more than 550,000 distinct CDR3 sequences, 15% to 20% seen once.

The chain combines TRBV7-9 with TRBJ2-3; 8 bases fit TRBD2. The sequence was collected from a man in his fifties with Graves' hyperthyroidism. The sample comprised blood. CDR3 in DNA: TGTGCCAGCAGCAATACTAGCGGCCGCACAGATACGCAGTATTTT. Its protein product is CASSNTSGRTDTQYF.